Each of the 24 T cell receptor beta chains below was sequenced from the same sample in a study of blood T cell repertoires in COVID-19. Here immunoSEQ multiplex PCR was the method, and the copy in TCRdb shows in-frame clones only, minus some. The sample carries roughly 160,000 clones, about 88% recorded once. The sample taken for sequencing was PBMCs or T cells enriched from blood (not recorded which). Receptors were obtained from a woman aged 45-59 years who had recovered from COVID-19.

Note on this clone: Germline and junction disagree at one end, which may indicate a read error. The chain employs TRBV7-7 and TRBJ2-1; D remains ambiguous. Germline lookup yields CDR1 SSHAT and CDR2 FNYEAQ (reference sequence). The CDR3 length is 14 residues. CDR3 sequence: CASSLSVVAYEQFF. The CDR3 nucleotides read TGTGCTAGCAGCCTTAGTGTAGTAGCCTATGAGCAGTTCTTC.

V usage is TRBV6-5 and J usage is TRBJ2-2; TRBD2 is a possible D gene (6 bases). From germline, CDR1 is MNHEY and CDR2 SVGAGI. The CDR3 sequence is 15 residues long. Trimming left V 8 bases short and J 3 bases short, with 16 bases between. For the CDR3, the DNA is TGTGCCAGCGGAGGGGCAGGGTCGTACACCGGGGAGCTGTTTTTT. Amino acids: CASGGAGSYTGELFF.

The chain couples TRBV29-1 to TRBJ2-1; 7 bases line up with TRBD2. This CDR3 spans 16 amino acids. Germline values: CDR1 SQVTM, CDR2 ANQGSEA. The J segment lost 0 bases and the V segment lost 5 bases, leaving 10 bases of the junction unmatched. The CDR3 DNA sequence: TGCAGCGTTCCAACACTAGCGACATACTCCTACAATGAGCAGTTCTTC. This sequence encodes CSVPTLATYSYNEQFF.

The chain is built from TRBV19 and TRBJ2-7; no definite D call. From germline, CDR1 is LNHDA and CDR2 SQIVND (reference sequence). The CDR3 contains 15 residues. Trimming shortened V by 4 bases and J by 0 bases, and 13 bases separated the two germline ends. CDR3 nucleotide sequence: TGTGCCAGTAGTAATATGGCAGGAAGCTCCTACGAGCAGTACTTC. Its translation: CASSNMAGSSYEQYF.

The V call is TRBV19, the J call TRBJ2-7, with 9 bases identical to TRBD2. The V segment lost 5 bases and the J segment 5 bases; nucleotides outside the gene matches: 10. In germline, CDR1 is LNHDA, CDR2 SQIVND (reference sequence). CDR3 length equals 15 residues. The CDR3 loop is CASSSRASGINEQYF. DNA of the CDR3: TGTGCCAGTAGTTCCCGAGCTAGCGGGATCAACGAGCAGTACTTC.

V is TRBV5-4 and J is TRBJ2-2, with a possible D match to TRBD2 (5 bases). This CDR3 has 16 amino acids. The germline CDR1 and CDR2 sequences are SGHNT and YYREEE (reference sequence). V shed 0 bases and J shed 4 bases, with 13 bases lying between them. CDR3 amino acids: CASSLGSAAGTGELFF. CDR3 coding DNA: TGTGCCAGCAGCTTGGGATCCGCTGCGGGCACCGGGGAGCTGTTTTTT.

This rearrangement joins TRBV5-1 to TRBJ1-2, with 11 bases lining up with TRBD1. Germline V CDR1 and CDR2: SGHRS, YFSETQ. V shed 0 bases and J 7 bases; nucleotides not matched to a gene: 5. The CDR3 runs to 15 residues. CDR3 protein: CASSLDGTGGFGYTF. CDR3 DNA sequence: TGCGCCAGCAGCTTGGATGGGACAGGGGGTTTTGGCTACACCTTC.

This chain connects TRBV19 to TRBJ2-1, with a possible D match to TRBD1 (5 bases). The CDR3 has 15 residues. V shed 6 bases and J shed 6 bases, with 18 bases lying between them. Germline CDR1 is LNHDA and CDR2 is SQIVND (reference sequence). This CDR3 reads CASRASRDKGNEQFF. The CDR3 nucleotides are TGTGCCAGTAGGGCGTCCAGGGATAAAGGCAATGAGCAGTTCTTC.

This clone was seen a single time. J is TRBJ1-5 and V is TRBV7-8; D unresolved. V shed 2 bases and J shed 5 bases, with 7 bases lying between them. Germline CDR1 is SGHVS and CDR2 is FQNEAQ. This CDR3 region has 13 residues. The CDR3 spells CASSLNRDQPQHF. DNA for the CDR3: TGTGCCAGCAGCTTAAACCGGGATCAGCCCCAGCATTTT.

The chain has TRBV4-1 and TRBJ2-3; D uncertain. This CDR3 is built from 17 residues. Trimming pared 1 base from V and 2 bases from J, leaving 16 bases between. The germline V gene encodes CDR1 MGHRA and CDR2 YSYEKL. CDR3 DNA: TGCGCCAGCAGCCAAGTATCAGCGTTCTTCTCCACAGATACGCAGTATTTT. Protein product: CASSQVSAFFSTDTQYF.

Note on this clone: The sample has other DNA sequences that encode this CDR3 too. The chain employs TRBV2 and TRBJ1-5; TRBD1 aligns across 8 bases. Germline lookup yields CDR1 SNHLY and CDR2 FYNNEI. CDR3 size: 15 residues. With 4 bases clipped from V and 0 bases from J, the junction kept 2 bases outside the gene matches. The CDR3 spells CASSGTGFSNQPQHF. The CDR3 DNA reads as TGTGCCAGCAGTGGGACAGGGTTTAGCAATCAGCCCCAGCATTTT.

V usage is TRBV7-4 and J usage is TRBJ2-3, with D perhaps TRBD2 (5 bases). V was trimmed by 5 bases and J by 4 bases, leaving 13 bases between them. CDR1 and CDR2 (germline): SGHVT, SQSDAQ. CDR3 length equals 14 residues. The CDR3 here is CASSPGVCADTQYF. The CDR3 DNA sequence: TGTGCCAGCAGCCCCGGGGTGTGCGCAGATACGCAGTATTTT.

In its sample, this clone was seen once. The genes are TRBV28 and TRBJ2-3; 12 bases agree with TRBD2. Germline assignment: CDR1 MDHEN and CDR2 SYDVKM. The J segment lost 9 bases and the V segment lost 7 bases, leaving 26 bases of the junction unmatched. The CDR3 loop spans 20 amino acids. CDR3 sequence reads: CASTPRQGGSGLAGGPTQYF. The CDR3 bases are TGTGCCAGCACTCCACGACAGGGGGGCTCAGGGCTAGCGGGAGGGCCCACGCAGTATTTT.

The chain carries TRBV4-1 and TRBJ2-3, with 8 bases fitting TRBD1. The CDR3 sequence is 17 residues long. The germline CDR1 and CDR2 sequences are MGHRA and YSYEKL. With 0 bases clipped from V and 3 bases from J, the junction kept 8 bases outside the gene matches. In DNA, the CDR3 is TGCGCCAGCAGCCAAGATAGCCCCGGACAGGGTACAGATACGCAGTATTTT. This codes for CASSQDSPGQGTDTQYF.

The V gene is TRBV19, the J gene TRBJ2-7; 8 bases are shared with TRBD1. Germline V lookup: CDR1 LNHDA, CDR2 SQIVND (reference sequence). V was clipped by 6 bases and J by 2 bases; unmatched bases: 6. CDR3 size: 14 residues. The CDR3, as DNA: TGTGCCAGTAGCGAAACAGGGGGAACCTACGAGCAGTACTTC. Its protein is CASSETGGTYEQYF.

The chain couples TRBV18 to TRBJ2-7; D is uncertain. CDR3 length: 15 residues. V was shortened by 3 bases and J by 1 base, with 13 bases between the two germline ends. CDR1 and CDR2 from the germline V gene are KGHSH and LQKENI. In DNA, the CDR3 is TGTGCCAGCTCACCTTTTCATGACACTTCCTACGAGCAGTACTTC. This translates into CASSPFHDTSYEQYF.

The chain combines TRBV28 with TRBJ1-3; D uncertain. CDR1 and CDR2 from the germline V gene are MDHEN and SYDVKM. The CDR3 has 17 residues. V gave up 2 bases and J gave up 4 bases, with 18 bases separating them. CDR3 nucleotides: TGTGCCAGCAGTTTAAACCCCCCCGGGGTTCGGGGAAACACCATATATTTT. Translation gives CASSLNPPGVRGNTIYF.

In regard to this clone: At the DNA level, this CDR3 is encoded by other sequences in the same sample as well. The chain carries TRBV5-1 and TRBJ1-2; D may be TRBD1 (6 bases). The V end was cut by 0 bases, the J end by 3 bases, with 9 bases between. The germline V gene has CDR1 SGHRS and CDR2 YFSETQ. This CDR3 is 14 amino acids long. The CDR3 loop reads CASSLDGGDYGYTF. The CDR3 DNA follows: TGCGCCAGCAGCTTGGATGGGGGCGACTATGGCTACACCTTC.

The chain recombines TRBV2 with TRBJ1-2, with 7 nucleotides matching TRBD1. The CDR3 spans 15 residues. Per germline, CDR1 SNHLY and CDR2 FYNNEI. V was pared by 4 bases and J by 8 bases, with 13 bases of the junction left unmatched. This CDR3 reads CASSATQGGVGGYTF. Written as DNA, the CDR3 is TGTGCCAGCAGTGCCACTCAGGGGGGCGTCGGAGGCTACACCTTC. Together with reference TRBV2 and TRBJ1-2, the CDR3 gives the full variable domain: EPEVTQTPSHQVTQMGQEVILRCVPISNHLYFYWYRQILGQKVEFLVSFYNNEISEKSEIFDDQFSVERPDGSNFTLKIRSTKLEDSAMYFCASSATQGGVGGYTFGSGTRLTVV.

In DNA, the CDR3 is TGTGCCAGCAGAATAGCGGGGGCGAACACCGGGGAGCTGTTTTTT. Residues: CASRIAGANTGELFF. The V and J genes are TRBV7-9 and TRBJ2-2; 9 bases map to TRBD2. CDR3 length: 15 residues. Germline lookup yields CDR1 SEHNR and CDR2 FQNEAQ (reference sequence). V dropped 6 bases and J dropped 0; count of bases not matched to a gene: 2.

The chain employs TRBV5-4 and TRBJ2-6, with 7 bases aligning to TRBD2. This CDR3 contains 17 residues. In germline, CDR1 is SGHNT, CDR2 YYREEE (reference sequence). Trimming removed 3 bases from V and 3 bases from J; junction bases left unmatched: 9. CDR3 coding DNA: TGTGCCAGCAGCTCCAGCGGGAATAGGGTTGGGGCCAACGTCCTGACTTTC. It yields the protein CASSSSGNRVGANVLTF.

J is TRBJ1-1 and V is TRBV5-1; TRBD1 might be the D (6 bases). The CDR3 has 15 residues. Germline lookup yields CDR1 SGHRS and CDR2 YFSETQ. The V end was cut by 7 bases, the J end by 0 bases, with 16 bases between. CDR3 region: CASGMGTLVNTEAFF. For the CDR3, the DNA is TGCGCCAGCGGGATGGGGACACTCGTGAACACTGAAGCTTTCTTT.

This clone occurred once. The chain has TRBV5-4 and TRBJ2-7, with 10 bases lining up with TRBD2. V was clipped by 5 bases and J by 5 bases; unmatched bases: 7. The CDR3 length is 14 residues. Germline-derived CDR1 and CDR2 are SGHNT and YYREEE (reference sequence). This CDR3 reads CASRSTGTSDEQYF. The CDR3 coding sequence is TGTGCCAGCAGGTCGACCGGGACTAGCGACGAGCAGTACTTC.

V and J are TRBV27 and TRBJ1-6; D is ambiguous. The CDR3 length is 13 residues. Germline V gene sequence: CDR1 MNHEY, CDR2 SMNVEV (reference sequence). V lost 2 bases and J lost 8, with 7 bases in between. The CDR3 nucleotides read TGTGCCAGCAGTTTAGATTCAGATTCACCCCTCCACTTT. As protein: CASSLDSDSPLHF.